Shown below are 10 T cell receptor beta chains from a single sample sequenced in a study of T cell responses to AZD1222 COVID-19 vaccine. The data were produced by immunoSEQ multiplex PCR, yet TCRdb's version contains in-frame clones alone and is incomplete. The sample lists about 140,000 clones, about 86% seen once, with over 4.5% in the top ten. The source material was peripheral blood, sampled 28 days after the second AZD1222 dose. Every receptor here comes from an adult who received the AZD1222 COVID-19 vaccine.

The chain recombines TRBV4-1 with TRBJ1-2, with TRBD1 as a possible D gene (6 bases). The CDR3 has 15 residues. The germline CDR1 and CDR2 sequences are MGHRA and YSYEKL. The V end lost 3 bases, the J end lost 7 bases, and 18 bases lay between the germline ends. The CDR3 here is CASSHLDGGPGGYTF. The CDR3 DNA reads TGCGCCAGCAGCCACCTGGATGGGGGGCCGGGTGGCTACACCTTC.

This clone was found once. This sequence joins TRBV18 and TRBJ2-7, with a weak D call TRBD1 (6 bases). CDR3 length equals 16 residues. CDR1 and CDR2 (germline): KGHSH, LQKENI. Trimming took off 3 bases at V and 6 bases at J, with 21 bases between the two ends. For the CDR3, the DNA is TGTGCCAGCTCACCCTTTACAGGGAGCGATGGGGGCGAGCAGTACTTC. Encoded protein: CASSPFTGSDGGEQYF.

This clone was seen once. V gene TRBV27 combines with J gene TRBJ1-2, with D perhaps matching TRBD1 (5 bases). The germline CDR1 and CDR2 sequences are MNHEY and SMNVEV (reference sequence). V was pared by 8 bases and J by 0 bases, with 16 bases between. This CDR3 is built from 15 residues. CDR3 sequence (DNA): TGTGCCAGCCCCAGGAGGGAGACAGCTAACTATGGCTACACCTTC. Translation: CASPRRETANYGYTF.

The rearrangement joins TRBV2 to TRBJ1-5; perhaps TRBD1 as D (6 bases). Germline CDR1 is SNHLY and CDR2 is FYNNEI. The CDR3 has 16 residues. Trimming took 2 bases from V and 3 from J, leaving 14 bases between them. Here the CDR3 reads CASSESGAGINQPQHF. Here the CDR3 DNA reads TGTGCCAGCAGTGAATCAGGGGCCGGAATCAATCAGCCCCAGCATTTT.

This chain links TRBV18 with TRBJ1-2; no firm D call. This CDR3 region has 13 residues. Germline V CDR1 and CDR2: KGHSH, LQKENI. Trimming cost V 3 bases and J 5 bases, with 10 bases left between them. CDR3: CASSPDGPYGYTF. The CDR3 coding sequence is TGTGCCAGCTCACCCGACGGCCCATATGGCTACACCTTC.

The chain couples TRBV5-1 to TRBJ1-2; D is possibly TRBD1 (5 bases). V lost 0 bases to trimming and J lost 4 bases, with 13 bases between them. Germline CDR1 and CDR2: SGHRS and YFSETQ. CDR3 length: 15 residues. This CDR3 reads CASSLGAGSAYGYTF. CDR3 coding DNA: TGCGCCAGCAGCTTGGGGGCAGGGTCAGCCTATGGCTACACCTTC.

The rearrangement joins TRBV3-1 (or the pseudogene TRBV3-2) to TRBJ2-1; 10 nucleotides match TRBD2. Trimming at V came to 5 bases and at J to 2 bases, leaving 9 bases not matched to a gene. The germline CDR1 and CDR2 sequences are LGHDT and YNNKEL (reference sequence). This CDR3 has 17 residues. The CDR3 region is CASSDPSSGSPYNEQFF. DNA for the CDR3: TGTGCCAGCAGCGATCCATCTAGCGGGAGCCCCTACAATGAGCAGTTCTTC.

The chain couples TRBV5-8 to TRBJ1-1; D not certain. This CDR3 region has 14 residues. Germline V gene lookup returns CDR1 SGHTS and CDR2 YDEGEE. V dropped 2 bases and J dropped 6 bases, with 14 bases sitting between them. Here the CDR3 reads CASSFFSSYPEAFF. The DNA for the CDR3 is TGTGCCAGCAGCTTTTTTTCATCGTATCCTGAAGCTTTCTTT.

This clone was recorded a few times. CDR3: CASSSTGGGYGYTF. In nucleotides, the CDR3 is TGTGCCAGCAGCTCGACAGGGGGCGGCTATGGCTACACCTTC. The chain employs TRBV5-6 and TRBJ1-2; 10 nucleotides line up with TRBD1. With V trimmed by 3 bases and J by 4 bases, 3 bases remained unmatched. The CDR3 has 14 residues. CDR1 and CDR2 (germline): SGHDT, YYEEEE.

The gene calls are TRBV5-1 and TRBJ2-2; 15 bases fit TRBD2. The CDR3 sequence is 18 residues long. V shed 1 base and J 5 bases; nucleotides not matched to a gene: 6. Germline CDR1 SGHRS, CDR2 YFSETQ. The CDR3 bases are TGCGCCAGCAGCTTGTTGGGGACTAGCGGGGGGAAGACCGGGGAGCTGTTTTTT. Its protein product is CASSLLGTSGGKTGELFF.